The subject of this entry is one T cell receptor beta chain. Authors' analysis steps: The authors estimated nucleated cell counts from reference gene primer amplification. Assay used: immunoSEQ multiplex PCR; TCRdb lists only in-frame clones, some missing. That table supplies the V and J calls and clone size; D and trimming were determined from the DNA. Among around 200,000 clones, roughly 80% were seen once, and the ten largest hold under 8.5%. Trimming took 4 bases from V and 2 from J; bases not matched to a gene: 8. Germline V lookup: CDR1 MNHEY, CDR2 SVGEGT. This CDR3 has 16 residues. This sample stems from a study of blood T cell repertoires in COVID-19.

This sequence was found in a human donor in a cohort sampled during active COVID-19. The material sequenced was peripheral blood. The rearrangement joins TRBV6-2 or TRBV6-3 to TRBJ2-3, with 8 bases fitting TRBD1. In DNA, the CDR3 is TGTGCCAGCAGTTCTACACGGGGACAGGCCACAGATACGCAGTATTTT. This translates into CASSSTRGQATDTQYF.